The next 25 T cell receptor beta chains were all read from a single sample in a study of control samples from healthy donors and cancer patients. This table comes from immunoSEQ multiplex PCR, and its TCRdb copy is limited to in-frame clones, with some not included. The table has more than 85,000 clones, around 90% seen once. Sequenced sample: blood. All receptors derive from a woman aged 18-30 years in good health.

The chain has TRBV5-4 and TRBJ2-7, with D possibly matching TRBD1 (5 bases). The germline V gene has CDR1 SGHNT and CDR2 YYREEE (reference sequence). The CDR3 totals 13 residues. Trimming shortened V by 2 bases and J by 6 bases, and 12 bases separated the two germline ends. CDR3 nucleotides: TGTGCCAGCAGCTTAGGCAGGGCCCCCGAGCAGTACTTC. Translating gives CASSLGRAPEQYF.

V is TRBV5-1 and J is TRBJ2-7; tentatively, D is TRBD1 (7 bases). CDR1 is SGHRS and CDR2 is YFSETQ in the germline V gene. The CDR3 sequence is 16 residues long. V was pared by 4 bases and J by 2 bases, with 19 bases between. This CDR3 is CASSRRDSKSAYEQYF. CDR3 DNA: TGCGCCAGCAGCCGGCGGGACAGCAAATCAGCCTACGAGCAGTACTTC.

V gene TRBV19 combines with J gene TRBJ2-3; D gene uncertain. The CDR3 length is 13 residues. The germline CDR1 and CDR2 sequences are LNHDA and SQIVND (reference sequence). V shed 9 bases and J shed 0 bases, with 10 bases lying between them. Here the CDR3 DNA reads TGTGCCAGCAACCGTGTTAGCACAGATACGCAGTATTTT. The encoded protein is CASNRVSTDTQYF.

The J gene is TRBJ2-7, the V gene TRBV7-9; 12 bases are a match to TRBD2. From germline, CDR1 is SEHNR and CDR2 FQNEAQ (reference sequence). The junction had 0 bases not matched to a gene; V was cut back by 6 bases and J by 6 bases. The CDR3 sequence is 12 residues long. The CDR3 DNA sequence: TGTGCCAGCAGACTAGCGGGAGGCGAGCAGTACTTC. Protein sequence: CASRLAGGEQYF.

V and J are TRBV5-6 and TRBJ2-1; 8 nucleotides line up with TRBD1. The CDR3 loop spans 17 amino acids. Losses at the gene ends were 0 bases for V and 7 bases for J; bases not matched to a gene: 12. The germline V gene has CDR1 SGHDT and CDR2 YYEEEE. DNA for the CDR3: TGTGCCAGCAGCTTGGTAGTCTTGACAGGGGATTGGAATGAGCAGTTCTTC. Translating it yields CASSLVVLTGDWNEQFF.

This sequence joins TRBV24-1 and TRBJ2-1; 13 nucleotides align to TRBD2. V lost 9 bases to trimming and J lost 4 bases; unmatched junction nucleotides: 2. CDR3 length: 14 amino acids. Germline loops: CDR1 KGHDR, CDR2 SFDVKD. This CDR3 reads CATGTSGIYNEQFF. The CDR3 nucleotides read TGTGCCACCGGGACTAGCGGGATTTACAATGAGCAGTTCTTC.

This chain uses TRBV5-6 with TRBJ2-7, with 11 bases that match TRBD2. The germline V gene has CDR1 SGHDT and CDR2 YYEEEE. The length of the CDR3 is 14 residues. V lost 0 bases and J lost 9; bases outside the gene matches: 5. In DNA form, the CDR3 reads TGTGCCAGCAGCTTGGAACTAGCGGGAGTTGGGCAGTACTTC. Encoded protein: CASSLELAGVGQYF.

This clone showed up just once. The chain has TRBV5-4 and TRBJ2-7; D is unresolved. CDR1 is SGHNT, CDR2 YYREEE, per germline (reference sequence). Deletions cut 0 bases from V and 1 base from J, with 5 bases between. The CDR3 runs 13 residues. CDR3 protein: CASSLAQSYEQYF. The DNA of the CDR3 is TGTGCCAGCAGCTTGGCGCAGTCCTACGAGCAGTACTTC. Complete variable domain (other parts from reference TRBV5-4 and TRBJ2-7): ETGVTQSPTHLIKTRGQQVTLRCSSQSGHNTVSWYQQALGQGPQFIFQYYREEENGRGNFPPRFSGLQFPNYSSELNVNALELDDSALYLCASSLAQSYEQYFGPGTRLTVT.

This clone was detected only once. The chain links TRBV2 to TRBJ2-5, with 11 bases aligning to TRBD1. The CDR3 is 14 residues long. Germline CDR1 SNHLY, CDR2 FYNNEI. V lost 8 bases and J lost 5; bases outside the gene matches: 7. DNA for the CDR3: TGTGCCAGCGGCCGGGACAGGGGGAGGGAGACCCAGTACTTC. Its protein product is CASGRDRGRETQYF.

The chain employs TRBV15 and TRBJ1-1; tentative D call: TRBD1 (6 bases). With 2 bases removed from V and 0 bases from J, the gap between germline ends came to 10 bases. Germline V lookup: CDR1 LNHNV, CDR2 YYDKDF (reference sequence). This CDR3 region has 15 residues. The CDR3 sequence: CATSRHRDLNTEAFF. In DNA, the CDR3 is TGTGCCACCAGCAGACACAGGGACCTGAACACTGAAGCTTTCTTT.

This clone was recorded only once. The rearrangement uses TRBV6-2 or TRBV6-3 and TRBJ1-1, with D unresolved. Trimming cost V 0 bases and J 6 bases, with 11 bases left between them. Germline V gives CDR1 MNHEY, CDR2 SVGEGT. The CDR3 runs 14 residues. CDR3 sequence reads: CASSYSTGTAEAFF. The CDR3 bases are TGTGCCAGCAGTTACTCAACGGGAACCGCTGAAGCTTTCTTT.

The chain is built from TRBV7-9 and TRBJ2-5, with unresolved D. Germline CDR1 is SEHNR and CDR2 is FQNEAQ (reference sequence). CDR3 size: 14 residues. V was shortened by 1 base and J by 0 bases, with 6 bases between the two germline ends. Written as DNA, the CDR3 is TGTGCCAGCAGCTTAGTAGTGTACCAAGAGACCCAGTACTTC. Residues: CASSLVVYQETQYF.

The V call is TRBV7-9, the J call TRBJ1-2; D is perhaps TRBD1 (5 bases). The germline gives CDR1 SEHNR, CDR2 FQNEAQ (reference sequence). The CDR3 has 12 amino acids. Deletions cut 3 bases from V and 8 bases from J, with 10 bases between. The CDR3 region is CASSFGGRGYTF. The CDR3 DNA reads TGTGCCAGCAGCTTCGGGGGGAGAGGCTACACCTTC.

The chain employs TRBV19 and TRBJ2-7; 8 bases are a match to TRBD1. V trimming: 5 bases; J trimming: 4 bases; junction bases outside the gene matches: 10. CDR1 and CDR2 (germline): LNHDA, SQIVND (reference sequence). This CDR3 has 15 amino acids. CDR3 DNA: TGTGCCAGTAGTGTTGGGACAGGCTCGCATTACGAGCAGTACTTC. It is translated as CASSVGTGSHYEQYF. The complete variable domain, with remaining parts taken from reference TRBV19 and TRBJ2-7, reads DGGITQSPKYLFRKEGQNVTLSCEQNLNHDAMYWYRQDPGQGLRLIYYSQIVNDFQKGDIAEGYSVSREKKESFPLTVTSAQKNPTAFYLCASSVGTGSHYEQYFGPGTRLTVT.

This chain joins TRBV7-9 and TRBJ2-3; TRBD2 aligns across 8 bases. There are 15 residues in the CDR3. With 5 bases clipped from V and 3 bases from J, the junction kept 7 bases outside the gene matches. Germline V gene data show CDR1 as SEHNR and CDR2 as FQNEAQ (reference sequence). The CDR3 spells CASSAGGAMTDTQYF. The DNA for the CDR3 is TGTGCCAGCAGCGCCGGGGGGGCCATGACAGATACGCAGTATTTT.

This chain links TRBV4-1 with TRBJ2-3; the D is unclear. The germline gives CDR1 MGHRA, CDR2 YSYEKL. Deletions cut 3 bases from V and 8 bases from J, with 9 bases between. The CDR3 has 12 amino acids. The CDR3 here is CASSQLGVTQYF. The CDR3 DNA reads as TGCGCCAGCAGCCAGTTAGGAGTTACGCAGTATTTT.

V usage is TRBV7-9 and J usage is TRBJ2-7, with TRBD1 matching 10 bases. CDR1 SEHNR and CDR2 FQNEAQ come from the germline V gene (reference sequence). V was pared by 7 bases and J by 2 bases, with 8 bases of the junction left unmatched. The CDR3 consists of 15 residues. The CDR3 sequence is CASTLGTGVTYEQYF. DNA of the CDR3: TGTGCCAGCACCTTGGGGACAGGGGTCACCTACGAGCAGTACTTC.

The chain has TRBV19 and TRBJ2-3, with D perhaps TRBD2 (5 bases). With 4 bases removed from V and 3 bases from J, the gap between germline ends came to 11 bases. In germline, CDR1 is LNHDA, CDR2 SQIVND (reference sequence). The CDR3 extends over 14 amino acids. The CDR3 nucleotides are TGTGCCAGTAGTACCCAAGGAGGAACAGATACGCAGTATTTT. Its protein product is CASSTQGGTDTQYF.

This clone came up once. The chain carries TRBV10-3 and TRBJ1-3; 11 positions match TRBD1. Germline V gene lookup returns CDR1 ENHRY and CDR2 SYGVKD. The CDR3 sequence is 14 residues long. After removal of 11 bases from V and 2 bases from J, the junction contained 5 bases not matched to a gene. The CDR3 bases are TGTGCCTCCCGGACAGGGGGCCCTGGAAACACCATATATTTT. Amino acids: CASRTGGPGNTIYF.

This CDR3 reads CAWGGDGGRSYIQYF. CDR3 in DNA: TGTGCCTGGGGAGGCGACGGGGGCCGGTCGTACATTCAGTACTTC. The chain recombines TRBV30 with TRBJ2-4, with D possibly called TRBD1 or TRBD2 (6 bases each). V dropped 5 bases and J dropped 8 bases, with 22 bases sitting between them. The CDR3 runs 15 residues. Germline CDR1 reads GTSNPN; CDR2 reads SVGIG (reference sequence).

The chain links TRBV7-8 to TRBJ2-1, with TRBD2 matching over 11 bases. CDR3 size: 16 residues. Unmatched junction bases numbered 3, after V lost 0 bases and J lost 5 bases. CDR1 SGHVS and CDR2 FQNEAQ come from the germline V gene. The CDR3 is CASSLASGLADNEQFF. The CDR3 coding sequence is TGTGCCAGCAGCTTAGCATCGGGACTAGCGGACAATGAGCAGTTCTTC.

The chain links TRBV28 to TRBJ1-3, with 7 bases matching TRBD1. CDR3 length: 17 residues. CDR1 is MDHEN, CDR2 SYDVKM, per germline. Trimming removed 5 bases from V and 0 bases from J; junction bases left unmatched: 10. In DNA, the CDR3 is TGTGCCAGCAGTCCAGGGGGTTTTTCCCACTCTGGAAACACCATATATTTT. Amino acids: CASSPGGFSHSGNTIYF. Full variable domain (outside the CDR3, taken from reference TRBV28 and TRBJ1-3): DVKVTQSSRYLVKRTGEKVFLECVQDMDHENMFWYRQDPGLGLRLIYFSYDVKMKEKGDIPEGYSVSREKKERFSLILESASTNQTSMYLCASSPGGFSHSGNTIYFGEGSWLTVV.

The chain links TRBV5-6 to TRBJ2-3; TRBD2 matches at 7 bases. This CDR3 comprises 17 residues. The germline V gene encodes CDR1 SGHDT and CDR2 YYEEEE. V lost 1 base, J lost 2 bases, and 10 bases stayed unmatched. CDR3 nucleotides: TGTGCCAGCAGCTTGACTTTTGGAGCGGGGCTCACAGATACGCAGTATTTT. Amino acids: CASSLTFGAGLTDTQYF. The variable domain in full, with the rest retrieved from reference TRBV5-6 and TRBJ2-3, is DAGVTQSPTHLIKTRGQQVTLRCSPKSGHDTVSWYQQALGQGPQFIFQYYEEEERQRGNFPDRFSGHQFPNYSSELNVNALLLGDSALYLCASSLTFGAGLTDTQYFGPGTRLTVL.

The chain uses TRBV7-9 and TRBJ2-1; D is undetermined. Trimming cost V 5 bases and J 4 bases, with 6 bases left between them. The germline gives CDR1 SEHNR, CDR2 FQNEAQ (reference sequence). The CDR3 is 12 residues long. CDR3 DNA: TGTGCCAGCAGCCTTGGGTACAATGAGCAGTTCTTC. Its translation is CASSLGYNEQFF. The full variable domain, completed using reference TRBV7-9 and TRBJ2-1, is DTGVSQNPRHKITKRGQNVTFRCDPISEHNRLYWYRQTLGQGPEFLTYFQNEAQLEKSRLLSDRFSAERPKGSFSTLEIQRTEQGDSAMYLCASSLGYNEQFFGPGTRLTVL.

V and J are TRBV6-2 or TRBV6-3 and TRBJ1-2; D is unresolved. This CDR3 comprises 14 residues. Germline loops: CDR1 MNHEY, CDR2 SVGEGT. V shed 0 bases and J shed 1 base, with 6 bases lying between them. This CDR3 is CASSYSTLNYGYTF. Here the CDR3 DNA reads TGTGCCAGCAGTTACTCGACCCTTAACTATGGCTACACCTTC.